This T cell receptor (beta chain) was recovered during a study of blood T cell repertoires in COVID-19. As for the study in general: The United States, Italy and Spain were the sources of the acute and convalescent COVID-19 samples.

This table comes from immunoSEQ multiplex PCR, and its TCRdb copy is limited to in-frame clones, with some not included. The sample comprises over 150,000 clones, roughly 85% of which are singletons, and around 9.5% rests with the top ten. The V and J ends lost 3 bases and 6 bases, in that order; junction bases with no gene match: 5. The CDR3 is 13 amino acids. Germline loops: CDR1 MNHEY, CDR2 SMNVEV (reference sequence). This sequence originates from a woman between 18 and 29 years old who had recovered from COVID-19. The sequenced sample consisted of PBMCs or T cells enriched from blood (not recorded which). The rearrangement links TRBV27 to TRBJ2-7; 7 bases are shared with TRBD1. CDR3 DNA: TGTGCCAGCAGTTTCGACAGGGTAGGCGAGCAGTACTTC. Protein sequence: CASSFDRVGEQYF.